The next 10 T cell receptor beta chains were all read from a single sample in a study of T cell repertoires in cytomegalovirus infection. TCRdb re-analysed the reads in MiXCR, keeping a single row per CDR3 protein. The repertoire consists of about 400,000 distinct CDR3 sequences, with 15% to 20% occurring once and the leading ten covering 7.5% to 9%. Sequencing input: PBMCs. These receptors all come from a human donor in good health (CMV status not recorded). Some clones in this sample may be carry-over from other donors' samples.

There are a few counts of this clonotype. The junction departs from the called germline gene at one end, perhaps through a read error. CDR3 sequence: CATSTGAPQETQYF. CDR3 bases: TGTGCCACCAGCACAGGGGCCCCCCAAGAGACCCAGTACTTC. V usage is TRBV5-5 and J usage is TRBJ2-5, with 7 bases fitting TRBD1. CDR1 is SGHKS, CDR2 YYEKEE, per germline (reference sequence). The CDR3 totals 14 residues.

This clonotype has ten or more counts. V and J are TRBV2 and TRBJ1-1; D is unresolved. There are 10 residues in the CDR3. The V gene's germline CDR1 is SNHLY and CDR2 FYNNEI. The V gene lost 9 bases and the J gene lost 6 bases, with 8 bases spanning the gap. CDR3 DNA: TGTGCCAGTCAAATCGCTGAAGCTTTCTTT. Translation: CASQIAEAFF.

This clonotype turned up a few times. This chain's CDR3 is CASSSTDRDHEQYF. For the CDR3, the DNA is TGTGCCAGCAGTTCCACGGACAGGGACCACGAGCAGTACTTC. The chain couples TRBV12-3 or TRBV12-4 to TRBJ2-7, with TRBD1 identical over 8 bases. V shed 4 bases and J 5 bases; nucleotides not matched to a gene: 7. The CDR3 spans 14 residues.

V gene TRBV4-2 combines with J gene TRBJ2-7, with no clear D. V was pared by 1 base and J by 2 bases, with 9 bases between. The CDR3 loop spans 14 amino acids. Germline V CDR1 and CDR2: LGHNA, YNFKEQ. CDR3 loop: CASSQGYAAYEQYF. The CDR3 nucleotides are TGTGCCAGCAGCCAAGGTTACGCAGCCTACGAGCAGTACTTC.

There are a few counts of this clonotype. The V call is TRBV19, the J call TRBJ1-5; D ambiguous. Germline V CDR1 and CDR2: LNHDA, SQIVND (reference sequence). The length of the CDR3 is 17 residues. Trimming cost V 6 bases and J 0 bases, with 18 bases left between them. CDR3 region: CASRGSTAEYSNQPQHF. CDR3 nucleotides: TGTGCCAGTAGAGGGTCCACCGCCGAATATAGCAATCAGCCCCAGCATTTT. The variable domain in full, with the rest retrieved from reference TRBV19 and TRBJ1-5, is DGGITQSPKYLFRKEGQNVTLSCEQNLNHDAMYWYRQDPGQGLRLIYYSQIVNDFQKGDIAEGYSVSREKKESFPLTVTSAQKNPTAFYLCASRGSTAEYSNQPQHFGDGTRLSIL.

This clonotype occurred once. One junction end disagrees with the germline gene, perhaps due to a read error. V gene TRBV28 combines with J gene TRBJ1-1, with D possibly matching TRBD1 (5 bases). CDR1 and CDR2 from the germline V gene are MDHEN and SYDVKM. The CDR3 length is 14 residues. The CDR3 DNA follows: TGTGCCAGCAGGGGGGACGGAACGAACACCGAAGCTTTCTTT. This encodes CASRGDGTNTEAFF.

In DNA, the CDR3 is TGTGCCAGCAGCCGTGTTAGTAGGAGTCCTGAAGCTTTCTTT. Translation gives CASSRVSRSPEAFF. The chain carries TRBV14 and TRBJ1-1; no clear D. The CDR3 is 14 amino acids. Germline loops: CDR1 SGHDN, CDR2 FVKESK. Trimming cost V 4 bases and J 6 bases, with 15 bases left between them.

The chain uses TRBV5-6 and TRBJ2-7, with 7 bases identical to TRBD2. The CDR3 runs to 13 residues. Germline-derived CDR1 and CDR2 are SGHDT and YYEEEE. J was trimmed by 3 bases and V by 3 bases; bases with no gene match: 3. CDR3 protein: CASSWRGNYEQYF. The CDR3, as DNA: TGTGCCAGCAGCTGGCGGGGGAACTACGAGCAGTACTTC. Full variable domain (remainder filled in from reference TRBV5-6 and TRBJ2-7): DAGVTQSPTHLIKTRGQQVTLRCSPKSGHDTVSWYQQALGQGPQFIFQYYEEEERQRGNFPDRFSGHQFPNYSSELNVNALLLGDSALYLCASSWRGNYEQYFGPGTRLTVT.

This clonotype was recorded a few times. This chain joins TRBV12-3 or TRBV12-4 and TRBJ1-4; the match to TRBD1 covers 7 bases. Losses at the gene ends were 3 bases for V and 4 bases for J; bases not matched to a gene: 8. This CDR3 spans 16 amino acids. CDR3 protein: CASSFGQDSGNEKLFF. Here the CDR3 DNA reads TGTGCCAGCAGTTTTGGACAGGACAGCGGTAATGAAAAACTGTTTTTT.

CDR3: CASSRTGQGARPTQYF. In DNA, the CDR3 is TGTGCCAGCTCACGAACGGGACAGGGGGCAAGACCGACCCAGTACTTC. This chain joins TRBV18 and TRBJ2-5, with 12 bases lining up with TRBD1. The ends lost 4 bases at V and 7 bases at J; junction bases unmatched: 10. Germline CDR1 KGHSH, CDR2 LQKENI. This CDR3 contains 16 residues.